This TCR beta chain was identified in a study of blood T cell repertoires in COVID-19 (dated by TCRdb to the early 2020s). Regarding the research as a whole: Samples covering the acute and convalescent phases of COVID-19 were provided by collaborators in the United States, Italy and Spain. Where available, HLA class I and class II types were taken from metadata supplied by the sample provider and were not determined by assay-based typing. The material from the prospective study consisted of cDNA or gDNA derived from T cells, B-cell-depleted T cells, or PBMCs. The repertoires were made available in a free public database intended to serve as a resource for research on the immune response to SARS-CoV-2. Subjects who had been exposed to COVID-19, were actively infected with it, or had recovered from it provided the deeply sampled blood TCRbeta repertoires that made up the dataset. Nearly every sample came with metadata listing a de-identified subject ID, COVID-19 status, age in years and sex. The samples were drawn from two sources: the first 160 participants of the ongoing ImmuneRACE study, and 950 to 1,500 subjects contributed by 6 global collaborators. Broad study findings and their caveats: How much clinical and demographic metadata was included differed by source and by participant, and the metadata was provided uncurated.

Participants in the prospective study were enrolled through a virtual design, were aged about 18 to 100 years, and lived in about two dozen United States geographic areas. Cohort assignment in the prospective study relied on participant-reported clinical history from a screening survey and a study questionnaire. Exposed participants were defined as having been in contact with someone with a PCR-confirmed or clinician-diagnosed COVID-19 case within 2 weeks of study entry. In the prospective study, mobile phlebotomists collected whole blood, serum and a nasopharyngeal or oropharyngeal swab from each participant. Additional blood draws and questionnaires over an approximately two-month period could optionally be provided by prospective study participants. Prospective study blood samples were shipped either frozen or at room temperature before DNA extraction. The immunoSEQ Assay, a bias-controlled multiplex PCR, was used to amplify TCRbeta CDR3 regions from genomic DNA. Concerning the study's data processing: The number of nucleated cells in each sample was estimated by amplification of reference gene primers within the assay. To quantify the absolute abundance of each unique TCRbeta CDR3 rearrangement, sequence reads were collapsed and filtered. For each sample, productive Simpson clonality was calculated as the square root of Simpson's diversity index across productive rearrangements. TCRdb's version of the immuneACCESS table is confined to in-frame rearrangements and falls short of the full clone set. An unresolved V gene accounts for under half of the shortfall where checked; the remainder is of unknown origin. V, J and clone size are taken as reported in that table, and D and trimming were inferred from the DNA itself. This sample holds approximately 280,000 clones; roughly 80% were observed only once. Jointly, the top ten make up about 5% of the sample.

From a lookup of the germline V gene, CDR1 and CDR2 are MNHNS and SASEGT. Including the terminal cysteine and phenylalanine, the CDR3 comprises 14 residues. The entry retains the CDR3 DNA only, 42 bases that are in frame from base 1. Points on this clone: Its target antigen remains unknown. The junction shows a germline mismatch at one end, possibly a read error.

The sequence links TRBV6-1 to TRBJ2-4; 8 junctional bases match TRBD2. The clonotype was recovered from a man aged 40-49 years who had been exposed to COVID-19. The sequenced sample was PBMCs or T cells enriched from blood (not recorded which). The encoded CDR3 is CASREAGEMDIQYF. The DNA is as follows: TGTGCCAGCAGAGAAGCGGGAGAGATGGACATTCAGTACTTC.